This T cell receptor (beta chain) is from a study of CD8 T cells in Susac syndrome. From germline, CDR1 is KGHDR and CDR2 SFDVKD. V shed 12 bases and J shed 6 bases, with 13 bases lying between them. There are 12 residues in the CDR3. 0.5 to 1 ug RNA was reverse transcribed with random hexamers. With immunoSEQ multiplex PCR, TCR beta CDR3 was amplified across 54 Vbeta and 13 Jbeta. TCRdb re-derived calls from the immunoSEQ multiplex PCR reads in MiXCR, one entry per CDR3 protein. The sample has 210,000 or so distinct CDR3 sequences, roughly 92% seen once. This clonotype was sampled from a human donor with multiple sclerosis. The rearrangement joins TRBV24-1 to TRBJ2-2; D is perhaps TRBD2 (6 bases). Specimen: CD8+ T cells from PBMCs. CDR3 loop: CAAMGEAGELFF. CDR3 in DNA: TGTGCCGCGATGGGGGAGGCCGGGGAGCTGTTTTTT.